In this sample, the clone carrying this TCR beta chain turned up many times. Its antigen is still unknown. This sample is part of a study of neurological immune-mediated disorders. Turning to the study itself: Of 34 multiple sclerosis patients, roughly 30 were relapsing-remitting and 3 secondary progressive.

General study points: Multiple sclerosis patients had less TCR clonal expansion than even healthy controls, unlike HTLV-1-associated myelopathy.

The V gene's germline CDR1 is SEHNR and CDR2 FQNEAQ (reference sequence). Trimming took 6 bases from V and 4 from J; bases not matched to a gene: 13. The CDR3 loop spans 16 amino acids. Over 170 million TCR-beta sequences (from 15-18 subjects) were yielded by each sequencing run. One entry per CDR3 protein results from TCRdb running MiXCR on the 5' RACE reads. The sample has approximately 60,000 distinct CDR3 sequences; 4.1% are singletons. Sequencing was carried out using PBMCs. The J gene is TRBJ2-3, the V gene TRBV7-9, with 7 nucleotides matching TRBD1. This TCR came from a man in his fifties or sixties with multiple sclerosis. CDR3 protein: CASSSGTALAPDTQYF. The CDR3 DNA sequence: TGTGCCAGCAGTTCCGGGACAGCATTGGCCCCAGATACGCAGTATTTT.